The entry below gives a single T cell receptor beta chain sequence along with its context. This clonotype was observed once. Its antigen is still unknown. No qualities accompany the bases; no much larger clone lies one base away. A lone read gives weak evidence. This specimen comes from a study of MAIT cells during Salmonella Paratyphi A infection (dated by TCRdb to 2016 to 2017). Background on the whole study: Adult volunteers aged 18 to 60 swallowed one dose of 1-5x10^3 CFU of S. Paratyphi A strain NVGH308. Diagnosed volunteers received ciprofloxacin 500 mg twice daily for 14 days starting at diagnosis. Results the study describes overall, beyond this receptor: Although the availability of volunteer samples limited sample sizes, the sizes were judged adequate for detecting differences between groups. The space taken up by over-represented MAIT clonotypes dropped significantly from baseline to mid-infection (roughly 0.18 to 0.096), while post-infection showed no significant difference. MAIT TRBV usage was found to be oligoclonal, with TRBV20 and TRBV6 favoured, and appeared to be unchanged by infection. Compared with healthy controls, diagnosed volunteers had more expansion or contraction among the top five MAIT clonotypes (approximately 0.53 versus 0.13), a finding that suggests the repertoire is reshaped by infection.

The CDR3 runs 15 residues from the cysteine to the phenylalanine. Solely the CDR3 DNA is kept, with 45 bases framed from the first base. V gives up 4 bases and J gives up 7 bases, and the segment between their germline ends measures 19 bases. Via the germline V gene, CDR1 is LGHNA and CDR2 YNFKEQ. The time point label on this specimen signifies: after infection, following antibiotic treatment. MAIT cells, defined as Valpha7.2+ CD161+ T cells, were identified and sorted by flow cytometry. Over time, circulating MAIT cell TCRbeta repertoires were profiled in about six volunteers who came down with enteric fever following controlled oral challenge with live Salmonella Paratyphi A. Every diagnosed volunteer provided MAIT cell samples at three timepoints: pre-infection, mid-infection and post-infection. Enteric fever was diagnosed on the basis of Paratyphi A bacteremia and/or persistent fever above 38 degrees C lasting more than 12 hours. Challenged volunteers were diagnosed with infection between day 4 and day 7 after challenge. Between roughly 5,000 and 11,000 MAIT cells per sample were sorted directly into RNAqueous-Micro lysis buffer for RNA extraction. Lymphoprep gradient centrifugation was used to isolate peripheral blood mononuclear cells from both the blood samples and the leukocyte cones. A BD FACSAria Fusion or BD FACSAria III sorter was used for cell sorting.

The library came from 5' RACE. TCRbeta was amplified in two PCR rounds using Phusion High-Fidelity polymerase, and the primers carried sample-specific barcodes. Template-switch cDNA synthesis with SMARTScribe reverse transcriptase and a TRBC-specific primer was used to generate TCRbeta libraries. The barcoded samples were pooled and then prepared using the NEBNext Ultra DNA Library Prep Kit for Illumina. Libraries were sequenced on an Illumina MiSeq with the MiSeq reagent kit v2, 300 cycles. In the authors' own workflow: Jemultiplexer demultiplexed the reads by barcode, and MiTCR with default parameters aligned the reads. Non-functional sequences were removed with VDJtools, and each clonotype was defined by its amino acid sequence, with frequencies calculated from the assigned sequence reads. In the clonal space homeostasis analysis, clonotypes were grouped by frequency into over-represented (0.05-1), large, medium and small bins. TCRdb handled the public reads itself, with Q25 trimming in fastp and clone calling in MiXCR, and kept productive beta chains. Records with the same CDR3 protein are collapsed into one entry carrying the most frequent genes and DNA. TCRdb, not the authors, supplied the V and J calls. Recorded for this sample are approximately 700 distinct CDR3 sequences; roughly 33% of them occurred a single time. Roughly 35% of the sample is in the top ten clones.

The rearranged chain carries TRBV4-2 and TRBJ2-5; the D region is possibly TRBD1 or TRBD2, each matching across 5 bases. The specimen comprised MAIT cells from PBMCs, sampled at the last sampling point of the challenge study. The TCR originated in a person between 18 and 75 years old who was deliberately infected with Salmonella Paratyphi A in a paratyphoid fever challenge study. The nucleotide sequence reads as follows: TGTGCCAGCAGCCCACACACCGGGACCGCGGGGACCCAGTACTTC. This yields the protein CASSPHTGTAGTQYF.